This passage covers 29 T cell receptor beta chains from one sample sequenced in a study of Graves' ophthalmopathy and Graves' hyperthyroidism. The authors amplified TCR beta CDR3 regions, and they did so from RNA transcripts for repertoire sequencing. The workflow started with a first-round RT-PCR run with HTBI primers and then moved on to a second-round multiplex PCR. TCRdb re-called the multiplex PCR reads through MiXCR, storing one row per CDR3 protein. Here the sample spans just over 600,000 distinct CDR3 sequences, approximately 22% being singletons. Input material: peripheral blood. The receptors were sampled from a woman aged 18-35 years with stable Graves' hyperthyroidism. Some clones in this sample may be carry-over from other donors' samples.

The J gene is TRBJ1-6, the V gene TRBV6-1; D perhaps matches TRBD1 (6 bases). Germline loops: CDR1 MNHNS, CDR2 SASEGT. This CDR3 comprises 14 residues. The V end was cut by 4 bases, the J end by 13 bases, with 17 bases between. The CDR3 spells CASSVYRDKWPLHF. In nucleotides, the CDR3 is TGTGCCAGCAGTGTATACCGGGACAAGTGGCCCCTCCACTTT.

The chain has TRBV12-3 or TRBV12-4 and TRBJ1-2, with 9 bases that match TRBD1. CDR3 length: 17 amino acids. V shed 4 bases, J shed 8 bases, and the junction held 17 bases outside the gene matches. DNA of the CDR3: TGTGCCAGCAGTTACAAAGCGGGACAGGGTAAAATGCGGGGCTACACCTTC. Amino acids: CASSYKAGQGKMRGYTF.

In its sample, this clonotype was seen many times. This chain connects TRBV10-3 to TRBJ1-2; 7 bases are a match to TRBD1. Germline lookup yields CDR1 ENHRY and CDR2 SYGVKD. This CDR3 is built from 14 residues. Trimming cost V 2 bases and J 1 base; bases outside gene matches: 1. DNA for the CDR3: TGTGCCATCAGTGAGGGACAGGTTAACTATGGCTACACCTTC. Translation: CAISEGQVNYGYTF.

At least ten counts were recorded for this clonotype. The chain carries TRBV20-1 and TRBJ1-5; D is ambiguous. The germline gives CDR1 DFQATT, CDR2 SNEGSKA (reference sequence). V was pared by 6 bases and J by 2 bases, with 14 bases between. This CDR3 spans 14 amino acids. DNA for the CDR3: TGCAGTGCCCAGGCCTTAAACGGCAATCAGCCCCAGCATTTT. Translating gives CSAQALNGNQPQHF.

The gene calls are TRBV7-8 and TRBJ1-1; D might be TRBD1 (5 bases). CDR3 length: 13 amino acids. Germline V gene data show CDR1 as SGHVS and CDR2 as FQNEAQ. V lost 5 bases to trimming and J lost 10 bases, with 17 bases between them. CDR3 nucleotides: TGTGCCAGCAGCCACAGGACCGGGCGAGGAGCTTTCTTT. Translated, it gives CASSHRTGRGAFF. Full variable domain (rest looked up from reference TRBV7-8 and TRBJ1-1): GAGVSQSPRYKVAKRGQDVALRCDPISGHVSLFWYQQALGQGPEFLTYFQNEAQLDKSGLPSDRFFAERPEGSVSTLKIQRTQQEDSAVYLCASSHRTGRGAFFGQGTRLTVV.

The rearrangement links TRBV14 to TRBJ1-3, with D uncertain. V lost 0 bases, J lost 4 bases, and 13 bases lay in between. The germline V gene encodes CDR1 SGHDN and CDR2 FVKESK. This CDR3 is built from 16 residues. The DNA for the CDR3 is TGTGCCAGCAGCCAAGAGCCAGAACAAGGCGGAAACACCATATATTTT. Translated: CASSQEPEQGGNTIYF. Using reference TRBV14 and TRBJ1-3 for the parts outside the CDR3, the full variable domain is EAGVTQFPSHSVIEKGQTVTLRCDPISGHDNLYWYRRVMGKEIKFLLHFVKESKQDESGMPNNRFLAERTGGTYSTLKVQPAELEDSGVYFCASSQEPEQGGNTIYFGEGSWLTVV.

This chain joins TRBV3-1 and TRBJ2-4; D possibly corresponds to TRBD2 (6 bases). The V end was cut by 0 bases, the J end by 7 bases, with 10 bases between. Germline V gene data show CDR1 as LGHDT and CDR2 as YNNKEL (reference sequence). The CDR3 spans 14 residues. CDR3 residues: CASSQDFSGNIQYF. Written as DNA, the CDR3 is TGTGCCAGCAGCCAAGATTTCAGCGGGAACATTCAGTACTTC.

V and J are TRBV4-1 and TRBJ1-5; 10 nucleotides align to TRBD1. The V gene's germline CDR1 is MGHRA and CDR2 YSYEKL. After removal of 5 bases from V and 4 bases from J, the junction contained 5 bases not matched to a gene. The length of the CDR3 is 15 residues. CDR3: CASSEPGQGNQPQHF. The CDR3 DNA follows: TGCGCCAGCAGCGAACCGGGACAGGGGAATCAGCCCCAGCATTTT.

The sample holds many counts of this clonotype. The chain employs TRBV7-9 and TRBJ1-6, with 7 bases that match TRBD1. CDR1 is SEHNR, CDR2 FQNEAQ, per germline (reference sequence). Trimming cost V 5 bases and J 7 bases; bases outside gene matches: 8. The CDR3 totals 15 residues. The CDR3 spells CASSSRQGGNSPLHF. The CDR3 nucleotides read TGTGCCAGCAGCAGCAGACAGGGAGGCAATTCACCCCTCCACTTT.

This rearrangement joins TRBV4-1 to TRBJ1-2, with 7 nucleotides matching TRBD1. The CDR3 spans 15 residues. Unmatched junction bases numbered 4, after V lost 0 bases and J lost 3 bases. Germline CDR1 MGHRA, CDR2 YSYEKL. In DNA form, the CDR3 reads TGCGCCAGCAGCCAAGAGGGGACAGTTCACTATGGCTACACCTTC. Amino acids: CASSQEGTVHYGYTF.

This clonotype was observed many times. The V and J genes are TRBV7-9 and TRBJ1-6; D not resolved. Per the germline V gene, CDR1 is SEHNR and CDR2 is FQNEAQ (reference sequence). Between the trimmed V and J ends, which lost 2 bases and 7 bases, there was a span of 18 bases. The CDR3 is 17 amino acids. CDR3 bases: TGTGCCAGCAGCTTATATTCGCCGGGAACAGAAAATTCACCCCTCCACTTT. The encoded protein is CASSLYSPGTENSPLHF.

This clonotype was picked up many times. The V gene is TRBV28, the J gene TRBJ2-7, with TRBD2 matching over 8 bases. V lost 7 bases, J lost 3 bases, and 14 bases stayed unmatched. Looked up from germline, CDR1 is MDHEN and CDR2 is SYDVKM. CDR3 size: 16 residues. CDR3 loop: CASTLRGGRGVYEQYF. The CDR3, as DNA: TGTGCCAGCACTCTCCGGGGGGGCAGGGGTGTCTACGAGCAGTACTTC.

There are many counts of this clonotype. This sequence joins TRBV4-1 and TRBJ1-2, with D possibly TRBD1 on 5 matching bases. Trimming shortened V by 1 base and J by 2 bases, and 11 bases separated the two germline ends. This CDR3 contains 15 residues. The germline V gene has CDR1 MGHRA and CDR2 YSYEKL. The CDR3 is CASSQVQGENYGYTF. CDR3 nucleotides: TGCGCCAGCAGCCAAGTGCAGGGCGAGAACTATGGCTACACCTTC.

This clonotype was observed a few times. The chain uses TRBV18 and TRBJ2-5, with D unresolved. This CDR3 has 18 amino acids. V lost 0 bases, J lost 0 bases, and 17 bases lay in between. Germline CDR1 reads KGHSH; CDR2 reads LQKENI. The CDR3 region has the DNA TGTGCCAGCTCACCACCCGTCTCTGTGGGGTGGTACCAAGAGACCCAGTACTTC. Protein: CASSPPVSVGWYQETQYF. The whole variable domain, remainder taken from reference TRBV18 and TRBJ2-5, is NAGVMQNPRHLVRRRGQEARLRCSPMKGHSHVYWYRQLPEEGLKFMVYLQKENIIDESGMPKERFSAEFPKEGPSILRIQQVVRGDSAAYFCASSPPVSVGWYQETQYFGPGTRLLVL.

The V and J genes are TRBV29-1 and TRBJ2-3; the D is unclear. Germline V gives CDR1 SQVTM, CDR2 ANQGSEA. The CDR3 extends over 15 amino acids. V lost 4 bases and J 3 bases, leaving 17 bases between the germline ends. The CDR3 region has the DNA TGCAGCGTTGTTATGCCTCTCTTGGGGACAGATACGCAGTATTTT. Translated: CSVVMPLLGTDTQYF.

In this sample, this clonotype turned up many times. The chain couples TRBV6-1 to TRBJ2-7; D is unresolved. Germline CDR1 reads MNHNS; CDR2 reads SASEGT. The CDR3 extends over 15 amino acids. Between the trimmed V and J ends, which lost 2 bases and 0 bases, there was a span of 11 bases. As DNA, the CDR3 is TGTGCCAGCAGTGAACGAGACGGCCTCTCCTACGAGCAGTACTTC. Residues: CASSERDGLSYEQYF.

This clonotype was seen at least ten times. The chain recombines TRBV11-2 with TRBJ1-2; a weak D match, TRBD1 (5 bases). The CDR3 length is 14 residues. V was pared by 3 bases and J by 2 bases, with 10 bases between. Germline V gene sequence: CDR1 SGHAT, CDR2 FQNNGV. The CDR3, as DNA: TGTGCCAGCAGCTTCCCCGGGGCGAACTATGGCTACACCTTC. Protein product: CASSFPGANYGYTF.

The chain employs TRBV2 and TRBJ2-4; either TRBD1 or TRBD2 may fit D (5 bases each). V lost 8 bases to trimming and J lost 4 bases, with 24 bases between them. The CDR3 totals 17 residues. CDR1 SNHLY and CDR2 FYNNEI come from the germline V gene. CDR3 loop: CASAVPGDPLKKNIQYF. As DNA, the CDR3 is TGTGCCAGCGCTGTGCCCGGGGACCCACTAAAAAAAAACATTCAGTACTTC.

This clonotype has just a few counts. The chain uses TRBV4-1 and TRBJ2-7; tentatively, D is TRBD2 (5 bases). Germline V gives CDR1 MGHRA, CDR2 YSYEKL. V was shortened by 1 base and J by 5 bases, with 9 bases between the two germline ends. The CDR3 is 13 residues long. The DNA for the CDR3 is TGCGCCAGCAGCCAAGTAGCGTACAACGAGCAGTACTTC. Translated: CASSQVAYNEQYF.

This clonotype was seen ten or more times. V usage is TRBV28 and J usage is TRBJ2-7; D unclear. Trimming cost V 2 bases and J 3 bases, with 14 bases left between them. The CDR3 sequence is 15 residues long. Germline V lookup: CDR1 MDHEN, CDR2 SYDVKM. The CDR3 loop is CASSLPAGGDYEQYF. The CDR3 DNA reads TGTGCCAGCAGTTTACCCGCCGGTGGGGACTACGAGCAGTACTTC. Full variable domain (rest looked up from reference TRBV28 and TRBJ2-7): DVKVTQSSRYLVKRTGEKVFLECVQDMDHENMFWYRQDPGLGLRLIYFSYDVKMKEKGDIPEGYSVSREKKERFSLILESASTNQTSMYLCASSLPAGGDYEQYFGPGTRLTVT.

This clonotype came up a few times. The chain links TRBV30 to TRBJ1-2; 7 bases line up with TRBD1. This CDR3 comprises 15 residues. Germline CDR1 and CDR2: GTSNPN and SVGIG (reference sequence). The trim removed 0 bases at V and 5 bases at J, leaving 9 bases unmatched. For the CDR3, the DNA is TGTGCCTGGAGTGTACACCCCGGGACAGAGTATGGCTACACCTTC. Its protein product is CAWSVHPGTEYGYTF.

This clonotype was found many times. V is TRBV7-2 and J is TRBJ2-7, with 8 bases aligning to TRBD2. This CDR3 comprises 14 residues. V lost 8 bases and J lost 2; bases outside the gene matches: 8. Germline loops: CDR1 SGHTA, CDR2 FQGNSA. CDR3 loop: CASGKREPPYEQYF. The DNA of the CDR3 is TGTGCCAGCGGAAAGCGGGAGCCCCCCTACGAGCAGTACTTC.

V gene TRBV7-9 combines with J gene TRBJ1-4; no definite D call. The ends were cut back, 0 bases at V and 5 bases at J, with 7 bases in the middle. CDR3 length: 14 residues. Looked up from germline, CDR1 is SEHNR and CDR2 is FQNEAQ (reference sequence). The CDR3 protein is CASSLAVANEKLFF. The DNA for the CDR3 is TGTGCCAGCAGCTTAGCGGTGGCCAATGAAAAACTGTTTTTT. The variable domain in full, with the rest retrieved from reference TRBV7-9 and TRBJ1-4, is DTGVSQNPRHKITKRGQNVTFRCDPISEHNRLYWYRQTLGQGPEFLTYFQNEAQLEKSRLLSDRFSAERPKGSFSTLEIQRTEQGDSAMYLCASSLAVANEKLFFGSGTQLSVL.

This clonotype has ten or more counts. The V call is TRBV7-3, the J call TRBJ2-7, with 10 bases lining up with TRBD2. The CDR3 is 18 residues long. J gave up 6 bases and V 1 base, and 15 bases lay outside the gene matches. The germline V gene has CDR1 SGHTA and CDR2 FQGTGA. CDR3 in amino acids: CASSLSPSGGLGGGEQYF. The CDR3 nucleotides read TGTGCCAGCAGCTTAAGTCCTAGCGGGGGCCTCGGAGGTGGCGAGCAGTACTTC.

This clonotype was seen repeatedly, ten times or more. The chain carries TRBV9 and TRBJ2-2; D is unclear. The germline V gene encodes CDR1 SGDLS and CDR2 YYNGEE. V lost 3 bases and J 6 bases, leaving 9 bases between the germline ends. The CDR3 extends over 13 amino acids. The CDR3 spells CASSALQAGELFF. CDR3 DNA: TGTGCCAGCAGCGCGCTCCAAGCCGGGGAGCTGTTTTTT.

This clonotype appeared many times. The chain joins TRBV11-3 to TRBJ2-5; the D is unclear. The V end was cut by 0 bases, the J end by 5 bases, with 13 bases between. The CDR3 contains 15 residues. CDR1 is SGHNT and CDR2 is YENEEA in the germline V gene. The CDR3 here is CASSLDDGHGETQYF. The CDR3 DNA reads TGTGCCAGCAGCTTAGATGATGGGCACGGGGAGACCCAGTACTTC.

The chain carries TRBV7-2 and TRBJ2-2; TRBD1 might be the D (5 bases). Trimming pared 4 bases from V and 1 base from J, leaving 10 bases between. The CDR3 consists of 15 residues. Germline assignment: CDR1 SGHTA and CDR2 FQGNSA. CDR3 bases: TGTGCCAGCAGCTCCCTTGACAGGAACACCGGGGAGCTGTTTTTT. It codes for CASSSLDRNTGELFF.

This chain connects TRBV7-2 to TRBJ1-2, with D possibly being TRBD1 (6 bases). The CDR3 totals 15 residues. The V and J ends lost 4 bases and 5 bases respectively, with 17 bases between them. Germline assignment: CDR1 SGHTA and CDR2 FQGNSA. The chain's CDR3 is CASSSGARDGYGYTF. The CDR3 nucleotides are TGTGCCAGCAGCTCGGGGGCACGAGACGGGTATGGCTACACCTTC.

This clonotype was observed a handful of times. This rearrangement joins TRBV6-1 to TRBJ1-4; D remains unclear. V lost 8 bases to trimming and J lost 0 bases, with 7 bases between them. Germline V lookup: CDR1 MNHNS, CDR2 SASEGT. There are 13 residues in the CDR3. CDR3 residues: CASGWATNEKLFF. The CDR3 DNA reads TGTGCCAGCGGATGGGCAACTAATGAAAAACTGTTTTTT.